A single sample gave rise to the 22 T cell receptor beta chains below, sequenced in a study of response to subunit inactivated influenza vaccine. TCRdb reanalysed the RT-PCR reads using MiXCR and keeps one entry per CDR3 protein. The data contain fewer than 800,000 distinct CDR3 sequences, 15% to 18% of them singletons. Sequences were derived from PBMCs from blood, sampled 11 to 12 days after vaccination. The receptors stem from a man aged 45-60 years who received an inactivated influenza vaccine.

In its sample, this clonotype was seen many times. This sequence joins TRBV27 and TRBJ2-7; D might be TRBD2 (6 bases). The CDR3 length is 13 residues. The germline V and J ends were trimmed by 0 bases and 9 bases, with 12 bases remaining between them. Germline values: CDR1 MNHEY, CDR2 SMNVEV (reference sequence). CDR3 amino acids: CASSLSWRAGQYF. CDR3 bases: TGTGCCAGCAGTTTATCGTGGAGGGCAGGGCAGTACTTC.

V is TRBV20-1 and J is TRBJ2-5; D is unresolved. CDR3 length: 11 amino acids. The ends were cut back, 6 bases at V and 5 bases at J, with 10 bases in the middle. CDR1 and CDR2 from the germline V gene are DFQATT and SNEGSKA (reference sequence). CDR3 DNA: TGCAGTGCCCGATCCGAGGAGACCCAGTACTTC. Amino acid sequence: CSARSEETQYF.

The sample holds many counts of this clonotype. CDR3 DNA: TGTGCCAGCAGCTCGGCGAGTACAGGGGTTGGGGGCTACACCTTC. Translating it yields CASSSASTGVGGYTF. J is TRBJ1-2 and V is TRBV7-2; TRBD1 aligns across 7 bases. The V and J ends lost 4 bases and 8 bases, in that order; junction bases with no gene match: 13. The CDR3 contains 15 residues. The germline V gene encodes CDR1 SGHTA and CDR2 FQGNSA.

This chain connects TRBV6-2 or TRBV6-3 to TRBJ2-3; no clear D gene. Germline V CDR1 and CDR2: MNHEY, SVGEGT. This CDR3 is built from 16 residues. Trimming stripped 0 bases from V and 5 bases from J, with 15 bases between. In DNA, the CDR3 is TGTGCCAGCAGTTACTCGAGTACCGAGCACCAAGATACGCAGTATTTT. Residues: CASSYSSTEHQDTQYF.

The chain links TRBV29-1 to TRBJ1-4; D is undetermined. This CDR3 has 13 amino acids. V was trimmed by 5 bases and J by 10 bases, leaving 17 bases between them. Germline V gene sequence: CDR1 SQVTM, CDR2 ANQGSEA. This chain's CDR3 is CSVWTASEGKLFF. In nucleotides, the CDR3 is TGCAGCGTTTGGACTGCCTCCGAGGGAAAACTGTTTTTT. The variable domain in full, completed from reference TRBV29-1 and TRBJ1-4, reads SAVISQKPSRDICQRGTSLTIQCQVDSQVTMMFWYRQQPGQSLTLIATANQGSEATYESGFVIDKFPISRPNLTFSTLTVSNMSPEDSSIYLCSVWTASEGKLFFGSGTQLSVL.

In this sample, this clonotype turned up a few times. The chain links TRBV6-2 or TRBV6-3 to TRBJ1-6; the D is unclear. The V end was cut by 2 bases, the J end by 9 bases, with 17 bases between. CDR1 and CDR2 from the germline V gene are MNHEY and SVGEGT. This CDR3 spans 16 amino acids. The CDR3 DNA follows: TGTGCCAGCAGTTACCGCTCTCCACTAGAGGGTTCACCCCTCCACTTT. Amino acids: CASSYRSPLEGSPLHF.

This clonotype was detected only a few times. This chain connects TRBV7-2 to TRBJ1-1, with a tentative D call TRBD1 (5 bases). The CDR3 sequence is 14 residues long. Per the germline V gene, CDR1 is SGHTA and CDR2 is FQGNSA. Trimming took off 1 base at V and 7 bases at J, with 13 bases between the two ends. The CDR3 bases are TGTGCCAGCAGCTTAGTTGGTAGGGGCTTTGAAGCTTTCTTT. It specifies CASSLVGRGFEAFF. Together with reference TRBV7-2 and TRBJ1-1, the CDR3 gives the full variable domain: GAGVSQSPSNKVTEKGKDVELRCDPISGHTALYWYRQSLGQGLEFLIYFQGNSAPDKSGLPSDRFSAERTGGSVSTLTIQRTQQEDSAVYLCASSLVGRGFEAFFGQGTRLTVV.

J is TRBJ2-1 and V is TRBV12-3 or TRBV12-4; TRBD2 agrees at 11 bases. This CDR3 spans 17 amino acids. J lost 3 bases, V lost 2 bases, and 6 bases had no gene match. The CDR3 coding sequence is TGTGCCAGCAGTTTACCTAGCGGGGGGTCTATCTACAATGAGCAGTTCTTC. This sequence encodes CASSLPSGGSIYNEQFF.

V gene TRBV5-1 combines with J gene TRBJ1-6; TRBD1 is a possible D gene (5 bases). Trimming pared 0 bases from V and 8 bases from J, leaving 9 bases between. The germline gives CDR1 SGHRS, CDR2 YFSETQ. The CDR3 totals 14 residues. CDR3 sequence: CASSLGVGDSPLHF. The DNA for the CDR3 is TGCGCCAGCAGCTTGGGGGTAGGGGATTCACCCCTCCACTTT.

The V and J genes are TRBV7-2 and TRBJ1-1, with D unresolved. Germline CDR1 is SGHTA and CDR2 is FQGNSA. Trimming left V 3 bases short and J 1 base short, with 9 bases between. CDR3 length equals 14 residues. CDR3 in amino acids: CASSFTHRNTEAFF. The CDR3 nucleotides read TGTGCCAGCAGCTTCACGCACAGGAACACTGAAGCTTTCTTT.

The count of this clonotype is one. The chain uses TRBV19 and TRBJ2-7, with D perhaps matching TRBD1 (5 bases). The germline V and J ends were trimmed by 7 bases and 6 bases, with 16 bases remaining between them. Germline-derived CDR1 and CDR2 are LNHDA and SQIVND (reference sequence). The CDR3 is made up of 13 amino acids. The CDR3 bases are TGTGCCAGTAACTCAGACAGTGGCGGCGAGCAGTACTTC. Protein product: CASNSDSGGEQYF.

This clonotype was seen only once. V usage is TRBV2 and J usage is TRBJ1-2; 9 bases are a match to TRBD1. CDR1 is SNHLY, CDR2 FYNNEI, per germline. This CDR3 region has 14 residues. V lost 5 bases and J lost 5; bases outside the gene matches: 6. The CDR3 DNA follows: TGTGCCAGCAGTCGGACAGGGGAAGGGTATGGCTACACCTTC. Encoded protein: CASSRTGEGYGYTF.

This chain uses TRBV4-3 with TRBJ1-2; a possible D gene is TRBD1 (5 bases). Germline V gene lookup returns CDR1 LGHNA and CDR2 YSLEER. CDR3 length: 16 residues. Trimming stripped 3 bases from V and 6 bases from J, with 20 bases between. CDR3 sequence: CASSQTLHSGIHGYTF. CDR3 DNA: TGCGCCAGCAGCCAGACCCTCCATTCAGGGATACATGGCTACACCTTC.

The sample holds many counts of this clonotype. This chain joins TRBV15 and TRBJ2-1; D perhaps matches TRBD2 (5 bases). Deletions cut 0 bases from V and 12 bases from J, with 9 bases between. The V gene's germline CDR1 is LNHNV and CDR2 YYDKDF (reference sequence). There are 12 residues in the CDR3. CDR3 in amino acids: CATSREEGRQFF. Here the CDR3 DNA reads TGTGCCACCAGCAGAGAGGAAGGGAGGCAGTTCTTC.

This clonotype was seen many times. The CDR3 DNA reads as TGTGCCAGCAGCTTGGACAGGGCGACCAAAAACATTCAGTACTTC. This gives the protein CASSLDRATKNIQYF. V usage is TRBV7-9 and J usage is TRBJ2-4, with 8 positions matching TRBD1. After removal of 3 bases from V and 2 bases from J, the junction contained 3 bases not matched to a gene. Germline values: CDR1 SEHNR, CDR2 FQNEAQ (reference sequence). There are 15 residues in the CDR3.

This clonotype was seen many times. The CDR3 bases are TGCGCCAGCAGCCAAGATCATTCGTATGCCGGGGAGCTGTTTTTT. Encoded protein: CASSQDHSYAGELFF. The V call is TRBV4-3, the J call TRBJ2-2; D is unclear. The CDR3 length is 15 residues. The V gene lost 0 bases and the J gene lost 6 bases, with 11 bases spanning the gap. CDR1 and CDR2 (germline): LGHNA, YSLEER.

This clonotype turned up a few times. This rearrangement joins TRBV7-9 to TRBJ2-5; D possibly uses TRBD1 or TRBD2 (5 bases each). V lost 5 bases to trimming and J lost 0 bases, with 13 bases between them. The germline gives CDR1 SEHNR, CDR2 FQNEAQ (reference sequence). The CDR3 has 15 residues. CDR3 sequence (DNA): TGTGCCAGCAGCACGGGACCGACATACCAAGAGACCCAGTACTTC. Translation gives CASSTGPTYQETQYF.

This clonotype was observed many times. The chain links TRBV10-2 to TRBJ2-3; 7 positions agree with TRBD2. CDR1 is WSHSY, CDR2 SAAADI, per germline. Germline trimming cut 2 bases from V and 7 bases from J; bases unmatched to any gene: 9. The CDR3 consists of 15 residues. The CDR3 loop is CASSEASGPGNTQYF. DNA for the CDR3: TGCGCCAGCAGTGAGGCTAGCGGTCCCGGTAATACGCAGTATTTT.

This clonotype was seen a handful of times. The J gene is TRBJ1-5, the V gene TRBV6-1; TRBD1 agrees at 7 bases. The CDR3 sequence is 13 residues long. Trimming removed 7 bases from V and 7 bases from J; junction bases left unmatched: 7. Germline assignment: CDR1 MNHNS and CDR2 SASEGT. Here the CDR3 DNA reads TGTGCCAGCACCCAGGGGGTTTCGCAGCCCCAGCATTTT. It encodes CASTQGVSQPQHF.

At least ten counts were recorded for this clonotype. The CDR3 region is CATSRDLGQGLRQYF. The CDR3 nucleotides are TGTGCCACCAGCAGAGATCTCGGGCAGGGGTTGAGGCAGTACTTC. J is TRBJ2-7 and V is TRBV15; tentative D call: TRBD1 (6 bases). The germline gives CDR1 LNHNV, CDR2 YYDKDF (reference sequence). The CDR3 totals 15 residues. V lost 0 bases, J lost 9 bases, and 18 bases lay in between.

The chain combines TRBV24-1 with TRBJ2-1; weak D call: TRBD1 (5 bases). Germline V lookup: CDR1 KGHDR, CDR2 SFDVKD. This CDR3 comprises 14 residues. Trimming took 3 bases from V and 10 from J, leaving 15 bases between them. The CDR3 coding sequence is TGTGCCACCAGTGATCAAAAGACAGATAGAGAGCAGTTCTTC. It specifies CATSDQKTDREQFF.

This clonotype was detected only a few times. The CDR3: CSVTGTSGHYEQYF. CDR3 DNA sequence: TGCAGCGTCACCGGGACTAGCGGACACTACGAGCAGTACTTC. This chain uses TRBV29-1 with TRBJ2-7; 11 nucleotides agree with TRBD2. The germline V gene has CDR1 SQVTM and CDR2 ANQGSEA. This CDR3 spans 14 amino acids. V was pared by 6 bases and J by 3 bases, with 7 bases of the junction left unmatched.